Each of the 28 T cell receptor beta chains below was sequenced from the same sample in a study of T-cell reconstitution after alpha-beta-depleted transplantation in children. Unique molecular identifiers were incorporated during preparation of the TCRbeta library. MiXCR, run by TCRdb on the PCR reads, gives a single entry per CDR3 protein. The table shows hundreds of thousands of distinct CDR3 sequences, with over 10% occurring only once. The input for sequencing was PBMCs, mostly from graft donor cells, taken 360 days after TCRalphabeta/CD19-depleted stem cell transplant. The receptors stem from a male patient younger than 18 who had a stem cell transplant for acute myeloid leukemia, so the T cells may come from the graft donor.

In this sample, this clonotype turned up many times. J is TRBJ2-1 and V is TRBV20-1; 9 nucleotides match TRBD2. This CDR3 contains 18 residues. Unmatched junction bases numbered 19, after V lost 6 bases and J lost 4 bases. CDR1 is DFQATT and CDR2 is SNEGSKA in the germline V gene (reference sequence). The DNA for the CDR3 is TGCAGTGCAACTCCCCGGGGTAGCGGGAGAGCGGGATACAATGAGCAGTTCTTC. Its translation: CSATPRGSGRAGYNEQFF.

This clonotype occurred a few times. The chain uses TRBV7-9 and TRBJ1-5, with a weak D call TRBD1 (5 bases). Trimming left V 5 bases short and J 2 bases short, with 13 bases between. Germline V gene data show CDR1 as SEHNR and CDR2 as FQNEAQ (reference sequence). The CDR3 consists of 15 residues. The CDR3 protein is CASSPPGVGNQPQHF. In DNA form, the CDR3 reads TGTGCCAGCAGCCCCCCGGGGGTAGGCAATCAGCCCCAGCATTTT.

The rearrangement joins TRBV4-3 to TRBJ2-5, with D possibly matching TRBD1 (5 bases). The length of the CDR3 is 15 residues. In germline, CDR1 is LGHNA, CDR2 YSLEER. Trimming removed 2 bases at V and 5 bases at J, with 15 bases between. CDR3 sequence reads: CASSQTQGYGETQYF. The CDR3 DNA sequence: TGCGCCAGCAGCCAAACCCAGGGCTACGGGGAGACCCAGTACTTC.

The chain is built from TRBV7-8 and TRBJ2-3; D tentatively fits TRBD1 or TRBD2 (7 bases each). Germline V gene sequence: CDR1 SGHVS, CDR2 FQNEAQ. The CDR3 contains 15 residues. V dropped 5 bases and J dropped 3 bases, with 15 bases sitting between them. The CDR3 spells CASSTRQGGTDTQYF. CDR3 in DNA: TGTGCCAGCAGCACCCGACAGGGAGGGACAGATACGCAGTATTTT.

The genes are TRBV20-1 and TRBJ2-3, with TRBD2 as a possible D gene (5 bases). The germline CDR1 and CDR2 sequences are DFQATT and SNEGSKA (reference sequence). The CDR3 loop spans 15 amino acids. V was clipped by 0 bases and J by 7 bases, with 17 bases between them. CDR3 coding DNA: TGCAGTGCTAGAGATTCGGGGTGGAGCTGGTATACGCAGTATTTT. Protein sequence: CSARDSGWSWYTQYF.

The V and J genes are TRBV13 and TRBJ2-1, with D perhaps TRBD1 or TRBD2 (5 bases each). Germline V gene data show CDR1 as PRHDT and CDR2 as FYEKMQ (reference sequence). V was shortened by 6 bases and J by 7 bases, with 19 bases between the two germline ends. The length of the CDR3 is 15 residues. The CDR3, as DNA: TGTGCCAGCAGTTTCGTGGGGGTAAGTGGGAATGAGCAGTTCTTC. Protein: CASSFVGVSGNEQFF.

J is TRBJ2-7 and V is TRBV9, with a possible D match to TRBD1 (7 bases). The germline gives CDR1 SGDLS, CDR2 YYNGEE. This CDR3 contains 15 residues. Trimming cost V 3 bases and J 5 bases, with 18 bases left between them. CDR3 region: CASSGFRGVGDEQYF. In DNA, the CDR3 is TGTGCCAGCAGCGGATTCAGGGGGGTTGGGGACGAGCAGTACTTC.

This clonotype came up a few times. The V call is TRBV20-1, the J call TRBJ1-5, with D unresolved. This CDR3 contains 12 residues. Deletions cut 6 bases from V and 3 bases from J, with 9 bases between. The germline CDR1 and CDR2 sequences are DFQATT and SNEGSKA (reference sequence). Here the CDR3 reads CSAEGHNQPQHF. The CDR3 DNA is TGCAGTGCGGAAGGGCACAATCAGCCCCAGCATTTT.

The chain has TRBV19 and TRBJ1-5; TRBD1 agrees at 10 bases. CDR1 and CDR2 from the germline V gene are LNHDA and SQIVND (reference sequence). The CDR3 has 15 amino acids. V dropped 7 bases and J dropped 5; count of bases not matched to a gene: 8. The CDR3 protein is CASTGTGDSDQPQHF. In DNA form, the CDR3 reads TGTGCCAGTACTGGGACAGGGGACTCCGATCAGCCCCAGCATTTT.

At least ten counts were recorded for this clonotype. The chain has TRBV3-1 and TRBJ2-1; 7 bases align to TRBD2. Germline V gene lookup returns CDR1 LGHDT and CDR2 YNNKEL (reference sequence). There are 16 residues in the CDR3. V lost 2 bases, J lost 9 bases, and 13 bases stayed unmatched. CDR3 sequence reads: CASSQQPAGLSSEQFF. CDR3 DNA sequence: TGTGCCAGCAGCCAACAGCCAGCGGGATTATCGAGTGAGCAGTTCTTC.

In DNA, the CDR3 is TGTGCCAGCAGGCCGAGTGGGGGACGCAATCAGCCCCAGCATTTT. Its protein is CASRPSGGRNQPQHF. The chain combines TRBV12-3 or TRBV12-4 with TRBJ1-5; D might be TRBD1 (5 bases). V was pared by 6 bases and J by 2 bases, with 14 bases between. The CDR3 is 15 residues long.

Only a few counts were recorded for this clonotype. The J gene is TRBJ2-7, the V gene TRBV15, with 8 bases aligning to TRBD2. The CDR3 has 15 amino acids. Germline CDR1 and CDR2: LNHNV and YYDKDF (reference sequence). V shed 3 bases, J shed 3 bases, and the junction held 7 bases outside the gene matches. CDR3 DNA: TGTGCCACCAGCAGGACCGGACTAGCCAACTACGAGCAGTACTTC. Amino acid sequence: CATSRTGLANYEQYF.

Many counts were recorded for this clonotype. The chain recombines TRBV6-5 with TRBJ2-7; TRBD1 matches 7 bases. Trimming at V came to 0 bases and at J to 2 bases, leaving 7 bases not matched to a gene. This CDR3 is 16 amino acids long. CDR1 and CDR2 from the germline V gene are MNHEY and SVGAGI. As DNA, the CDR3 is TGTGCCAGCAGTTACTCGAAGCTGCAGGGGGCCTACGAGCAGTACTTC. Amino acid sequence: CASSYSKLQGAYEQYF.

This clonotype was observed many times. V usage is TRBV20-1 and J usage is TRBJ1-4; D might be TRBD1 (5 bases). The CDR3 is 13 amino acids. Germline V gene sequence: CDR1 DFQATT, CDR2 SNEGSKA (reference sequence). The V end lost 8 bases, the J end lost 5 bases, and 15 bases lay between the germline ends. As DNA, the CDR3 is TGCAGTTGCAGGGAAATGGGAAATGAAAAACTGTTTTTT. Its translation: CSCREMGNEKLFF.

J is TRBJ2-7 and V is TRBV28; the match to TRBD2 covers 9 bases. This CDR3 is 15 amino acids long. Germline trimming cut 5 bases from V and 5 bases from J; bases unmatched to any gene: 10. Germline CDR1 reads MDHEN; CDR2 reads SYDVKM. The DNA of the CDR3 is TGTGCCAGCAGTCCAGGGACTAGCCTTAGGAACGAGCAGTACTTC. Residues: CASSPGTSLRNEQYF. Supplemented by reference TRBV28 and TRBJ2-7, the full variable domain reads DVKVTQSSRYLVKRTGEKVFLECVQDMDHENMFWYRQDPGLGLRLIYFSYDVKMKEKGDIPEGYSVSREKKERFSLILESASTNQTSMYLCASSPGTSLRNEQYFGPGTRLTVT.

This clonotype was seen at least ten times. This sequence joins TRBV29-1 and TRBJ2-2, with a tentative D call TRBD1 (6 bases). Germline-derived CDR1 and CDR2 are SQVTM and ANQGSEA. The CDR3 is made up of 14 amino acids. Trimming cost V 1 base and J 4 bases, with 10 bases left between them. The CDR3 nucleotides read TGCAGCGTTGAAGCAGGGGCCGGCACCGGGGAGCTGTTTTTT. Amino acid sequence: CSVEAGAGTGELFF.

This clonotype came up many times. The chain recombines TRBV28 with TRBJ2-3; 8 nucleotides line up with TRBD2. Germline lookup yields CDR1 MDHEN and CDR2 SYDVKM. The J segment lost 5 bases and the V segment lost 9 bases, leaving 7 bases of the junction unmatched. This CDR3 is 13 amino acids long. DNA for the CDR3: TGTGCCAGTCGTAGGCGGGAGGAAGATACGCAGTATTTT. It codes for CASRRREEDTQYF.

The CDR3 sequence: CASSLTDREANTIYF. For the CDR3, the DNA is TGTGCCAGCAGTCTCACGGACAGGGAGGCGAACACCATATATTTT. V and J are TRBV28 and TRBJ1-3; 8 bases match TRBD1. This CDR3 is 15 amino acids long. Trimming cost V 5 bases and J 7 bases; bases outside gene matches: 10. Germline loops: CDR1 MDHEN, CDR2 SYDVKM.

This clonotype was found a few times. This chain uses TRBV27 with TRBJ1-1; tentative D call: TRBD1 (6 bases). V was cut by 3 bases and J by 12 bases, with 11 bases left in between. The length of the CDR3 is 11 residues. Looked up from germline, CDR1 is MNHEY and CDR2 is SMNVEV (reference sequence). DNA for the CDR3: TGTGCCAGCAGTTTCTCCAGGGGTACTTTCTTT. This encodes CASSFSRGTFF.

The rearrangement joins TRBV2 to TRBJ2-7; D tentatively fits TRBD1 or TRBD2 (5 bases each). In germline, CDR1 is SNHLY, CDR2 FYNNEI. This CDR3 has 14 amino acids. V lost 6 bases and J 4 bases, leaving 16 bases between the germline ends. CDR3 DNA: TGTGCCAGCAGGGCCCGAGGGGCCCTGTACGAGCAGTACTTC. It is translated as CASRARGALYEQYF.

In regard to this clonotype: This may be a read error, as it is one base from a much larger clone. The V call is TRBV29-1, the J call TRBJ2-1; weak D call: TRBD2 (6 bases). Germline CDR1 SQVTM, CDR2 ANQGSEA. The V end was cut by 8 bases, the J end by 1 base, with 21 bases between. The CDR3 loop spans 16 amino acids. CDR3 region: CSIAPELALSYNEQFF. The CDR3 DNA reads TGCAGCATTGCCCCGGAACTAGCACTATCCTACAATGAGCAGTTCTTC.

The gene calls are TRBV15 and TRBJ2-1, with D unclear. V was clipped by 8 bases and J by 6 bases, with 20 bases between them. Germline V gene data show CDR1 as LNHNV and CDR2 as YYDKDF (reference sequence). The CDR3 covers 15 residues. The CDR3 nucleotides are TGTGCCACCCTCAGCAGCGCAGGCCTGGGCAATGAGCAGTTCTTC. Translating it yields CATLSSAGLGNEQFF.

This clonotype has a handful of counts. The chain links TRBV24-1 to TRBJ2-1, with 8 bases fitting TRBD1. J gave up 4 bases and V 3 bases, and 10 bases lay outside the gene matches. CDR1 KGHDR and CDR2 SFDVKD come from the germline V gene. The CDR3 extends over 17 amino acids. DNA of the CDR3: TGTGCCACCAGTGATCCGCGACAGGGGCCGCCGTACAATGAGCAGTTCTTC. It is translated as CATSDPRQGPPYNEQFF.

This chain connects TRBV13 to TRBJ2-7; D is undetermined. The V gene lost 0 bases and the J gene lost 2 bases, with 11 bases spanning the gap. CDR1 PRHDT and CDR2 FYEKMQ come from the germline V gene (reference sequence). CDR3 size: 15 residues. For the CDR3, the DNA is TGTGCCAGCAGCTTAGGAGGGCTAGGACCCTACGAGCAGTACTTC. Its translation: CASSLGGLGPYEQYF.

The chain recombines TRBV20-1 with TRBJ2-3, with D tentatively TRBD2 (5 bases). The CDR3 loop spans 15 amino acids. V was clipped by 3 bases and J by 6 bases, with 19 bases between them. CDR1 DFQATT and CDR2 SNEGSKA come from the germline V gene (reference sequence). CDR3 loop: CSASSGLLYGDTQYF. The CDR3 DNA follows: TGCAGTGCTAGTAGTGGACTCCTTTATGGGGATACGCAGTATTTT.

The rearrangement joins TRBV5-8 to TRBJ1-5, with no clear D. CDR3 length: 15 residues. The V gene's germline CDR1 is SGHTS and CDR2 YDEGEE. Trimming removed 0 bases at V and 0 bases at J, with 7 bases between. CDR3 amino acids: CASSLGQSSNQPQHF. The CDR3 DNA follows: TGTGCCAGCAGCTTGGGGCAGTCTAGCAATCAGCCCCAGCATTTT.

The chain uses TRBV30 and TRBJ1-6; D is possibly TRBD1 (6 bases). Germline-derived CDR1 and CDR2 are GTSNPN and SVGIG (reference sequence). This CDR3 region has 16 residues. Deletions cut 3 bases from V and 0 bases from J, with 12 bases between. CDR3 sequence reads: CAWSLDRSSYNSPLHF. CDR3 nucleotide sequence: TGTGCCTGGAGCCTAGACAGGAGCTCCTATAATTCACCCCTCCACTTT. The variable domain in full, with the rest retrieved from reference TRBV30 and TRBJ1-6, is SQTIHQWPATLVQPVGSPLSLECTVEGTSNPNLYWYRQAAGRGLQLLFYSVGIGQISSEVPQNLSASRPQDRQFILSSKKLLLSDSGFYLCAWSLDRSSYNSPLHFGNGTRLTVT.

This clonotype has only a few counts. The V gene is TRBV20-1, the J gene TRBJ1-4, with D uncertain. The germline CDR1 and CDR2 sequences are DFQATT and SNEGSKA (reference sequence). The CDR3 has 13 residues. Trimming shortened V by 7 bases and J by 0 bases, and 9 bases separated the two germline ends. Written as DNA, the CDR3 is TGCAGTGTTGGTTGGGCAACTAATGAAAAACTGTTTTTT. Translating gives CSVGWATNEKLFF.